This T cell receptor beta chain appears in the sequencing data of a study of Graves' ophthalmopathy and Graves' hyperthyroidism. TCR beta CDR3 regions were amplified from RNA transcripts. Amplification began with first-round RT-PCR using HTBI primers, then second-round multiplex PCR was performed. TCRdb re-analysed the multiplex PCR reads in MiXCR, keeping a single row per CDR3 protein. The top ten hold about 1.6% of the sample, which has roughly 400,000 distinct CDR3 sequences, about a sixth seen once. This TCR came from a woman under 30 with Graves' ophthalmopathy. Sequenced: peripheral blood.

CDR3 loop: CASSLDPVRTYEQYF. Written as DNA, the CDR3 is TGTGCCAGCAGCTTAGATCCGGTCAGGACCTACGAGCAGTACTTC. The chain combines TRBV11-2 with TRBJ2-7; no reliable D call. V was shortened by 0 bases and J by 2 bases, with 11 bases between the two germline ends. This CDR3 spans 15 amino acids. CDR1 is SGHAT, CDR2 FQNNGV, per germline. The entire variable domain, with the rest obtained from reference TRBV11-2 and TRBJ2-7, is as follows: EAGVAQSPRYKIIEKRQSVAFWCNPISGHATLYWYQQILGQGPKLLIQFQNNGVVDDSQLPKDRFSAERLKGVDSTLKIQPAKLEDSAVYLCASSLDPVRTYEQYFGPGTRLTVT.